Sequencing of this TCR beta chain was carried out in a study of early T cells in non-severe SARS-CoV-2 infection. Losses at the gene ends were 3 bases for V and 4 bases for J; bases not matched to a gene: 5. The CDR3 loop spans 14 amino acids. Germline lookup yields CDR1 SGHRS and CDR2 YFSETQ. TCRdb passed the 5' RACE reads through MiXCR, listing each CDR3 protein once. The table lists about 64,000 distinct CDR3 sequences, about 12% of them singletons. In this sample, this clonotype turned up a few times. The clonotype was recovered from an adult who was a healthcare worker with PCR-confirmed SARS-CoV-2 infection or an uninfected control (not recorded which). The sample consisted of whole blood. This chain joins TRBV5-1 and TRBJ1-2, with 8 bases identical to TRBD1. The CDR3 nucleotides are TGCGCCAGCAGCTCGGACAGGGCGTCCTATGGCTACACCTTC. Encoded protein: CASSSDRASYGYTF.